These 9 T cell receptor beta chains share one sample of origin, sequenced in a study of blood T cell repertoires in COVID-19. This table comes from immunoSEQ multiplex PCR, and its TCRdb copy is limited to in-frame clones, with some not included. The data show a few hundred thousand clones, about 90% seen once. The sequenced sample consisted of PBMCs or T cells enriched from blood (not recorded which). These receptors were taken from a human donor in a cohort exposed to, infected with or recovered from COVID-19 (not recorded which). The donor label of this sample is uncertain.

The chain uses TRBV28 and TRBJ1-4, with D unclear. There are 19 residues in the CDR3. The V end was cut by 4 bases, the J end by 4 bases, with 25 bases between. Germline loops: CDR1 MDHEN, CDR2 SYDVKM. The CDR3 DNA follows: TGTGCCAGCAGTTCCCCCCGGAGGGAGACCCTCTCAGTTAATGAAAAACTGTTTTTT. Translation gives CASSSPRRETLSVNEKLFF.

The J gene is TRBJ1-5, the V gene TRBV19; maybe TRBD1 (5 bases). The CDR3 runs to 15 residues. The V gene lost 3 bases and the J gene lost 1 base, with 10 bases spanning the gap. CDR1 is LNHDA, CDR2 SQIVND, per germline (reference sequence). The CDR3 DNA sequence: TGTGCCAGTAGTATCCCTCACAGGAGCAATCAGCCCCAGCATTTT. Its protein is CASSIPHRSNQPQHF.

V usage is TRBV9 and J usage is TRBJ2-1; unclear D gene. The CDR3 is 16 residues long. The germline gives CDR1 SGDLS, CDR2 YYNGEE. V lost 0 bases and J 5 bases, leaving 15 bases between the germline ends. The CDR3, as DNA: TGTGCCAGCAGCGTAGTCGGGTCCTTGGAAAACAATGAGCAGTTCTTC. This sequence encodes CASSVVGSLENNEQFF. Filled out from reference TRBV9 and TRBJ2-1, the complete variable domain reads DSGVTQTPKHLITATGQRVTLRCSPRSGDLSVYWYQQSLDQGLQFLIQYYNGEERAKGNILERFSAQQFPDLHSELNLSSLELGDSALYFCASSVVGSLENNEQFFGPGTRLTVL.

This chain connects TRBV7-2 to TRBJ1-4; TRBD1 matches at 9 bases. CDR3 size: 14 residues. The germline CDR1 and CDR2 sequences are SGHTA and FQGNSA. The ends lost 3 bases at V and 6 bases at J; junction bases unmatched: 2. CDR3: CASSFGQGYEKLFF. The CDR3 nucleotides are TGTGCCAGCAGCTTCGGACAGGGGTATGAAAAACTGTTTTTT.

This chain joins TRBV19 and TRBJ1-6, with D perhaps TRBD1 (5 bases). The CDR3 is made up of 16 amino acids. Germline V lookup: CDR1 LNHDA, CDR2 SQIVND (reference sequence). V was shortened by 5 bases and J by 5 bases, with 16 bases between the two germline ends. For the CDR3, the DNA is TGTGCCAGTAGTTTCACTCCGGACAAGAATAATTCACCCCTCCACTTT. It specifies CASSFTPDKNNSPLHF.

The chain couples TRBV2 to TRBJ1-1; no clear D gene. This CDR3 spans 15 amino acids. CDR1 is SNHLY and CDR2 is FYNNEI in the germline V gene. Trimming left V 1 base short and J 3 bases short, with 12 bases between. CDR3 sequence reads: CASSEGLERYTEAFF. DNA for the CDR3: TGTGCCAGCAGTGAAGGCCTCGAACGGTACACTGAAGCTTTCTTT.

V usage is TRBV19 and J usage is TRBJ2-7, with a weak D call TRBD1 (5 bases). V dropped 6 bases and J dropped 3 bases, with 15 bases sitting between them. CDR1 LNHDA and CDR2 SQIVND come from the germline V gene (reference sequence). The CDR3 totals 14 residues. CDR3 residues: CASSDSTRRYEQYF. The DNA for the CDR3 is TGTGCCAGTAGCGACAGCACCAGACGCTACGAGCAGTACTTC.

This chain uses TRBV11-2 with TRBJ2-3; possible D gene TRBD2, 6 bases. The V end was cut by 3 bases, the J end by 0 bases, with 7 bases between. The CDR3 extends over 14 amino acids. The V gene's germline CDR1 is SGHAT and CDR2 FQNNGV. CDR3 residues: CASSFSGSTDTQYF. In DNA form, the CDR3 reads TGTGCCAGCAGCTTTAGCGGCAGCACAGATACGCAGTATTTT.

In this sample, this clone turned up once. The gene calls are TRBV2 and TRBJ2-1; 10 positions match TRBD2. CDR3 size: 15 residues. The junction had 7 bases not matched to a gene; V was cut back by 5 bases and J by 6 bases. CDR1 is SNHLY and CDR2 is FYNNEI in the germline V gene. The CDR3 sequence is CASSNPSGGLNEQFF. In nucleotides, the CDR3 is TGTGCCAGCAGTAATCCTAGCGGGGGTCTCAATGAGCAGTTCTTC.